This T cell receptor beta chain is drawn from a study of T cell clones after liver transplantation. For the study at large: Tolerance: complete withdrawal held at least one year, liver enzymes staying within twice normal.

Study observations and caveats: Conclusions were preliminary, with small, heterogeneous patient groups.

This CDR3 region has 12 residues. Germline-derived CDR1 and CDR2 are SNHLY and FYNNEI. Trimming removed 1 base at V and 8 bases at J, with 8 bases between. Using immunoSEQ multiplex PCR, the repertoire was profiled, and TCRdb retains in-frame clones only, with some absent. There are tens of thousands of clones in the sample; roughly 83% occur only once, and 2.5% to 3% lies in the top ten. This clone was seen a few times. Its antigen is not identified. The receptor was derived from a human patient who received a liver transplant. Among the T cells, some may be from the graft donor. V gene TRBV2 combines with J gene TRBJ1-1, with D possibly being TRBD1 (6 bases). The sequences come from CD4+ T cells from blood, collected at the 22-month timepoint. The CDR3 coding sequence is TGTGCCAGCAGTGAAGAGGGGGGCGAAGCTTTCTTT. Translating it yields CASSEEGGEAFF.